Below are 6 T cell receptor beta chains sequenced from a single sample in a study of Graves' ophthalmopathy and Graves' hyperthyroidism. RNA transcripts served as template for amplifying TCR beta CDR3 sequences. In the first round, RT-PCR was carried out with HTBI primers, and a multiplex PCR formed the second round. TCRdb reprocessed the multiplex PCR reads via MiXCR and lists one record per CDR3 protein. The profile shows over a million distinct CDR3 sequences, about two fifths of them singletons. Sequenced input: peripheral blood or thyroid tissue (not recorded which). The receptors derive from an adult man with Graves' hyperthyroidism.

The chain links TRBV29-1 to TRBJ2-5; D possibly corresponds to TRBD2 (5 bases). V was pared by 8 bases and J by 4 bases, with 14 bases between. CDR1 and CDR2 (germline): SQVTM, ANQGSEA. The CDR3 runs 12 residues. As DNA, the CDR3 is TGCAGCCCGGGGAACGGGCCAGAGACCCAGTACTTC. This gives the protein CSPGNGPETQYF.

The V and J genes are TRBV29-1 and TRBJ1-3; TRBD1 aligns across 7 bases. The germline CDR1 and CDR2 sequences are SQVTM and ANQGSEA. V gave up 7 bases and J gave up 3 bases; unmatched junction bases: 9. This CDR3 is built from 14 residues. CDR3 residues: CSAPQGTGGNTIYF. The CDR3 coding sequence is TGCAGCGCGCCACAGGGGACTGGTGGAAACACCATATATTTT.

The V gene is TRBV10-3, the J gene TRBJ1-1, with a tentative D call TRBD1 (5 bases). The CDR3 sequence is 15 residues long. Deletions cut 5 bases from V and 4 bases from J, with 17 bases between. Germline loops: CDR1 ENHRY, CDR2 SYGVKD. CDR3 loop: CAISYARDGGTEAFF. The CDR3 bases are TGTGCCATCAGTTACGCCCGAGATGGGGGCACTGAAGCTTTCTTT.

This clonotype was seen repeatedly, ten times or more. The rearrangement uses TRBV2 and TRBJ2-2; the match to TRBD1 covers 9 bases. Germline CDR1 is SNHLY and CDR2 is FYNNEI. Losses at the gene ends were 2 bases for V and 6 bases for J; bases not matched to a gene: 7. The CDR3 length is 16 residues. The CDR3 nucleotides are TGTGCCAGCAGTGAAAGTGGGACAGGGTTCGCCGGGGAGCTGTTTTTT. Translated: CASSESGTGFAGELFF.

The chain is built from TRBV18 and TRBJ1-1, with 9 positions matching TRBD1. The ends lost 3 bases at V and 5 bases at J; junction bases unmatched: 4. Looked up from germline, CDR1 is KGHSH and CDR2 is LQKENI. The CDR3 runs to 14 residues. As DNA, the CDR3 is TGTGCCAGCTCACCCTTGACAGGGGGGACTGAAGCTTTCTTT. This codes for CASSPLTGGTEAFF.

The V gene is TRBV6-2 or TRBV6-3, the J gene TRBJ2-7, with D perhaps TRBD1 (6 bases). This CDR3 has 12 residues. V was cut by 10 bases and J by 2 bases, with 12 bases left in between. Germline V gene sequence: CDR1 MNHEY, CDR2 SVGEGT. The DNA for the CDR3 is TGTGCCACCACAGGGAGAGCCTACGAGCAGTACTTC. It specifies CATTGRAYEQYF.